The 19 T cell receptor beta chains presented below share a single source sample, sequenced in a study of T cell changes during pregnancy in multiple sclerosis. Some clones are missing from TCRdb's copy, which holds only in-frame ones; the method was immunoSEQ multiplex PCR. The sample has 33,000 or so clones, around 89% seen once. The sample here was CD8+ T cells from peripheral blood mononuclear cells, taken in the third trimester of pregnancy. These receptors came from a female donor with multiple sclerosis, enrolled in a pregnancy study.

This chain links TRBV28 with TRBJ2-1; 10 nucleotides align to TRBD1. Germline CDR1 reads MDHEN; CDR2 reads SYDVKM. The CDR3 loop spans 15 amino acids. V was clipped by 1 base and J by 9 bases; unmatched bases: 6. The CDR3, as DNA: TGTGCCAGCAGTTTATCCATGACAGGGGGCAGTGAGCAGTTCTTC. As protein: CASSLSMTGGSEQFF.

This clone was detected only once. V gene TRBV7-3 combines with J gene TRBJ2-1, with 8 bases identical to TRBD1. The length of the CDR3 is 21 residues. Germline CDR1 SGHTA, CDR2 FQGTGA. J lost 0 bases, V lost 6 bases, and 22 bases had no gene match. CDR3 protein: CASRASARDRPLWGSYNEQFF. In DNA form, the CDR3 reads TGTGCCAGCAGAGCATCCGCCCGGGACAGGCCACTTTGGGGCTCCTACAATGAGCAGTTCTTC.

This chain's CDR3 is CAASPNPGQADEQFF. CDR3 DNA sequence: TGTGCCGCCAGTCCAAACCCGGGACAGGCGGATGAGCAGTTCTTC. The chain combines TRBV10-3 with TRBJ2-1; 8 bases map to TRBD1. J was trimmed by 8 bases and V by 11 bases; bases with no gene match: 17. Germline CDR1 and CDR2: ENHRY and SYGVKD. This CDR3 spans 15 amino acids.

The rearrangement links TRBV2 to TRBJ2-1; tentative D call: TRBD2 (5 bases). The CDR3 loop spans 14 amino acids. V was trimmed by 6 bases and J by 8 bases, leaving 17 bases between them. Germline CDR1 SNHLY, CDR2 FYNNEI. CDR3 nucleotide sequence: TGTGCCAGCAGGAGCCGGGATAATTTGGATGAGCAGTTCTTC. It yields the protein CASRSRDNLDEQFF.

The chain combines TRBV25-1 with TRBJ2-3; D gene ambiguous. This CDR3 is built from 14 residues. CDR1 MGHDK and CDR2 SYGVNS come from the germline V gene. V lost 6 bases and J 3 bases, leaving 13 bases between the germline ends. CDR3 sequence reads: CASSPYGVTDTQYF. DNA for the CDR3: TGTGCCAGCAGCCCCTACGGAGTTACAGATACGCAGTATTTT.

The V and J genes are TRBV4-1 and TRBJ2-3, with D possibly matching TRBD1 (5 bases). Germline CDR1 reads MGHRA; CDR2 reads YSYEKL. The V end lost 4 bases, the J end lost 2 bases, and 16 bases lay between the germline ends. CDR3 length equals 16 residues. CDR3 protein: CASSPYSQGNTDTQYF. The CDR3 DNA sequence: TGCGCCAGCAGCCCCTACTCCCAGGGTAACACAGATACGCAGTATTTT.

The chain joins TRBV7-9 to TRBJ1-1; D not resolved. The CDR3 covers 14 residues. V dropped 3 bases and J dropped 3 bases, with 11 bases sitting between them. Germline V gene data show CDR1 as SEHNR and CDR2 as FQNEAQ (reference sequence). Here the CDR3 reads CASSLRSGDTEAFF. In DNA, the CDR3 is TGTGCCAGCAGCTTGAGGTCCGGGGACACTGAAGCTTTCTTT.

The rearrangement uses TRBV2 and TRBJ2-1; no reliable D call. This CDR3 is built from 12 residues. The V end lost 10 bases, the J end lost 0 bases, and 7 bases lay between the germline ends. Germline loops: CDR1 SNHLY, CDR2 FYNNEI. CDR3 DNA sequence: TGTGCCAACTCCGACTCCTACAATGAGCAGTTCTTC. Translation: CANSDSYNEQFF.

The count of this clone is one. The genes are TRBV5-1 and TRBJ2-2, with 7 bases fitting TRBD2. The junction had 8 bases not matched to a gene; V was cut back by 5 bases and J by 1 base. CDR1 SGHRS and CDR2 YFSETQ come from the germline V gene. The length of the CDR3 is 16 residues. The CDR3 reads CASSSRGTMNTGELFF. The DNA for the CDR3 is TGCGCCAGCAGTTCCCGGGGGACTATGAACACCGGGGAGCTGTTTTTT. The full variable domain, completed using reference TRBV5-1 and TRBJ2-2, is KAGVTQTPRYLIKTRGQQVTLSCSPISGHRSVSWYQQTPGQGLQFLFEYFSETQRNKGNFPGRFSGRQFSNSRSEMNVSTLELGDSALYLCASSSRGTMNTGELFFGEGSRLTVL.

The V call is TRBV11-2, the J call TRBJ2-7, with 9 positions matching TRBD2. V shed 5 bases and J 0 bases; nucleotides not matched to a gene: 14. Germline lookup yields CDR1 SGHAT and CDR2 FQNNGV. This CDR3 region has 18 residues. In DNA form, the CDR3 reads TGTGCCAGCAGCCCTAGGTTGGAGCGGGGGGCCTCCTCCTACGAGCAGTACTTC. It is translated as CASSPRLERGASSYEQYF.

This clone was counted a few times. This rearrangement joins TRBV4-1 to TRBJ2-7; a weak D match, TRBD2 (5 bases). The V gene's germline CDR1 is MGHRA and CDR2 YSYEKL. This CDR3 has 13 amino acids. The ends were cut back, 3 bases at V and 4 bases at J, with 10 bases in the middle. CDR3 amino acids: CASSQNRGYEQYF. The CDR3 DNA reads as TGCGCCAGCAGCCAGAATAGAGGGTACGAGCAGTACTTC.

J is TRBJ1-5 and V is TRBV21-1. TRBV21-1 is annotated as a pseudogene. The CDR3 is 14 residues long. The CDR3 DNA reads as TGTGCCAGCAGCAAATCTGAGGGCCATCAGCCCCAGCATTTT. Its translation: CASSKSEGHQPQHF.

The rearrangement uses TRBV9 and TRBJ2-5, with 10 bases fitting TRBD2. The CDR3 loop spans 15 amino acids. Germline CDR1 and CDR2: SGDLS and YYNGEE. Trimming removed 6 bases from V and 5 bases from J; junction bases left unmatched: 10. CDR3 nucleotides: TGTGCCAGCACCTTAAGCGGGGGGGCCGGGGAGACCCAGTACTTC. Translating it yields CASTLSGGAGETQYF.

The rearrangement joins TRBV19 to TRBJ1-5; the match to TRBD1 covers 7 bases. CDR3 length equals 16 residues. J lost 2 bases, V lost 5 bases, and 9 bases had no gene match. The germline gives CDR1 LNHDA, CDR2 SQIVND (reference sequence). The DNA of the CDR3 is TGTGCCAGTAGTGACAGGGACCGTAATGGCAATCAGCCCCAGCATTTT. Translated: CASSDRDRNGNQPQHF.

The chain uses TRBV9 and TRBJ2-6; possible D gene TRBD2, 6 bases. Looked up from germline, CDR1 is SGDLS and CDR2 is YYNGEE. The CDR3 loop spans 17 amino acids. V shed 4 bases and J shed 3 bases, with 17 bases lying between them. This chain's CDR3 is CASSPGAQGHGANVLTF. In nucleotides, the CDR3 is TGTGCCAGCAGCCCGGGAGCCCAGGGTCATGGGGCCAACGTCCTGACTTTC. Using reference TRBV9 and TRBJ2-6 for the parts outside the CDR3, the full variable domain is DSGVTQTPKHLITATGQRVTLRCSPRSGDLSVYWYQQSLDQGLQFLIQYYNGEERAKGNILERFSAQQFPDLHSELNLSSLELGDSALYFCASSPGAQGHGANVLTFGAGSRLTVL.

The chain links TRBV5-8 to TRBJ2-7; 11 bases line up with TRBD1. Germline trimming cut 6 bases from V and 10 bases from J; bases unmatched to any gene: 15. This CDR3 is built from 15 residues. Germline V CDR1 and CDR2: SGHTS, YDEGEE. As DNA, the CDR3 is TGTGCCAGCAAAGGGAGCACCGGGACAGGGGGTAGCCAGTACTTC. It yields the protein CASKGSTGTGGSQYF.

The chain has TRBV2 and TRBJ1-5; D not certain. Germline CDR1 and CDR2: SNHLY and FYNNEI. Trimming stripped 2 bases from V and 3 bases from J, with 14 bases between. The CDR3 loop spans 16 amino acids. The CDR3 DNA follows: TGTGCCAGCAGTGAAAAGCTGCGGGCGGTCAATCAGCCCCAGCATTTT. Protein: CASSEKLRAVNQPQHF.

The V and J genes are TRBV9 and TRBJ1-1, with a tentative D call TRBD1 (5 bases). There are 13 residues in the CDR3. V was trimmed by 0 bases and J by 6 bases, leaving 9 bases between them. Germline loops: CDR1 SGDLS, CDR2 YYNGEE. This CDR3 reads CASSVVWDSEAFF. The CDR3, as DNA: TGTGCCAGCAGCGTAGTATGGGACTCTGAAGCTTTCTTT.

V and J are TRBV14 and TRBJ2-7; the D gene is possibly TRBD1 (5 bases). V lost 0 bases to trimming and J lost 3 bases, with 9 bases between them. The CDR3 contains 14 residues. Per the germline V gene, CDR1 is SGHDN and CDR2 is FVKESK. The CDR3: CASSQDWGIYEQYF. CDR3 DNA: TGTGCCAGCAGCCAAGATTGGGGCATCTACGAGCAGTACTTC.